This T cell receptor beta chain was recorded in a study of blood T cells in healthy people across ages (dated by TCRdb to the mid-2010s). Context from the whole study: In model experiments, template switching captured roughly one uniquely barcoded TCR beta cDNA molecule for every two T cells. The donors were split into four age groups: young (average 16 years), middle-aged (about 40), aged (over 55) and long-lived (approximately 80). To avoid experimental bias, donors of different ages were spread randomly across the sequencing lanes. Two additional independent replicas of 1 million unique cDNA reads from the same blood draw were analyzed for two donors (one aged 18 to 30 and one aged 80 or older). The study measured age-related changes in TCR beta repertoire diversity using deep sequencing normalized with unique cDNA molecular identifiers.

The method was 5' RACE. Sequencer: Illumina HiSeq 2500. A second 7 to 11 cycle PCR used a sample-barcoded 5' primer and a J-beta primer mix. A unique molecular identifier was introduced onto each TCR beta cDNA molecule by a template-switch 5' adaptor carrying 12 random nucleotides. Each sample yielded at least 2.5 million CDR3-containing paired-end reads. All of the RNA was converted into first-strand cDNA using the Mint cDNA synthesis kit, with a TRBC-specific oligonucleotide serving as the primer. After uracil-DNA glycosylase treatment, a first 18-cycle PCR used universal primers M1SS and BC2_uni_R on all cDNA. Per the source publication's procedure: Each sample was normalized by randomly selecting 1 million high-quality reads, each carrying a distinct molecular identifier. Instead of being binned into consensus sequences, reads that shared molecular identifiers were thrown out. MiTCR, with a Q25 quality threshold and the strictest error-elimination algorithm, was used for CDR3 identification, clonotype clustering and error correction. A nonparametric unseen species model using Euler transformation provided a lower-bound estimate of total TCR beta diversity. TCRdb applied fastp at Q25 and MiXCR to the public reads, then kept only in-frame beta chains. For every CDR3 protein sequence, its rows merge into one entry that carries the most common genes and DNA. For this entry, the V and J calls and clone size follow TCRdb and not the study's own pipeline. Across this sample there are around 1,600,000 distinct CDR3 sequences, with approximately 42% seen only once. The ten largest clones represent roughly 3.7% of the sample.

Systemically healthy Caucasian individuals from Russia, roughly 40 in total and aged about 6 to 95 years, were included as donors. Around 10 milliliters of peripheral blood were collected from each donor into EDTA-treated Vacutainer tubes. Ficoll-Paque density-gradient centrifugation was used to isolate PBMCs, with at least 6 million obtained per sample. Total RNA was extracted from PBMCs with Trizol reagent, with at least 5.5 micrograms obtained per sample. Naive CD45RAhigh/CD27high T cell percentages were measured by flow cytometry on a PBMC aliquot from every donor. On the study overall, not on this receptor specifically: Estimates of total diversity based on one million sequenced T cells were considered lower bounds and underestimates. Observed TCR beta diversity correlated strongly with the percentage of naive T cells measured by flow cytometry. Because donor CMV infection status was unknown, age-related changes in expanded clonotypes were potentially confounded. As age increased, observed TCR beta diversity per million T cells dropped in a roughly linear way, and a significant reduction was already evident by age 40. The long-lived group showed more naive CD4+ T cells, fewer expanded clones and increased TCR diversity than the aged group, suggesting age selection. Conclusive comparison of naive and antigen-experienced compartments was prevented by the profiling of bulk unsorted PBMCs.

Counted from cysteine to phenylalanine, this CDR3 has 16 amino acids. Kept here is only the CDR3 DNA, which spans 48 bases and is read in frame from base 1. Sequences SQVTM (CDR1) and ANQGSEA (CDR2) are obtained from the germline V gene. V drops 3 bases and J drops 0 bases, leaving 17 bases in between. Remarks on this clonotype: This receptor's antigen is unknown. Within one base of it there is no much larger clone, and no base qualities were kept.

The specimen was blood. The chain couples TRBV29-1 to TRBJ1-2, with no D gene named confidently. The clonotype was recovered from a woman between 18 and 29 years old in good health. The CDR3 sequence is CSVDHLRGSANYGYTF. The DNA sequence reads TGCAGCGTTGACCACCTTCGCGGCTCTGCTAACTATGGCTACACCTTC.